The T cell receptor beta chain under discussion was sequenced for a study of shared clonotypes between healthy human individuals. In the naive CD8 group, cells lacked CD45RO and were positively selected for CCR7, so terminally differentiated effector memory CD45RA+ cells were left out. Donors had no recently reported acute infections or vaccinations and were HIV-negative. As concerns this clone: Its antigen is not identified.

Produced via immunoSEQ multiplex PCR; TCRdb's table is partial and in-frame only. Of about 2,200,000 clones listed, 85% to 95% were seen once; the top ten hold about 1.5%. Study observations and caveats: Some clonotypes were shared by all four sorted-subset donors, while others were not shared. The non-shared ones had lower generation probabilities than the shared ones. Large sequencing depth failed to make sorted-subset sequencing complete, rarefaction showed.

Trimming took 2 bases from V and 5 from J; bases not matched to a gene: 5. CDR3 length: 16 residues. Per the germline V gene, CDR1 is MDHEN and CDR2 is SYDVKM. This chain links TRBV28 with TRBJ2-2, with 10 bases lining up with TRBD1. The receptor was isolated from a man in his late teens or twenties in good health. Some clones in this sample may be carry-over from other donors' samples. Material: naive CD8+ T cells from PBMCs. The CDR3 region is CASSLKDRGATGELFF. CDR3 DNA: TGTGCCAGCAGTTTAAAGGACAGGGGGGCTACCGGGGAGCTGTTTTTT.